The entry that follows covers one TCR delta chain sequence. Its antigen is still unknown. This sample is part of a study of Vδ1+ human thymocytes. Findings and caveats of the study: Around 20% of thymic delta-chain sequences were Vdelta2, with few Vdelta3, unlike blood Vdelta1+ controls. Thymic TRG and TRD repertoires appeared highly polyclonal. Bulk data may be misread because of unexpected Vdelta2 sequences.

The junction had 18 bases not matched to a gene; V was cut back by 2 bases and J by 2 bases. Germline CDR1 is TSWWSYY and CDR2 is QGS. The CDR3 runs to 21 residues. The sorted cells were CD3+ Vdelta1+ Vdelta2- thymocytes from alphabeta-depleted thymus. Vdelta1+ thymocyte sorts reached between about 97% and 99.6% purity. The template was reverse-transcribed extracted RNA. CDR3 amplicons came from multiplex PCR with pooled V-gene forward and constant-region reverse primers. TCRdb processed the multiplex PCR reads again with the CATT caller. The sample shows some 73,000 delta-chain clones, around 35% of them seen only once.

The TCR was taken from a boy under two years old who had congenital heart surgery. This chain connects TRDV1 to TRDJ1; 12 positions match TRDD3. What was sequenced was Vdelta1+ gamma-delta thymocytes from the thymus. Regarding subset: FACS-sorted CD3+ TCRalphabeta- TCRVdelta1+ TCRVdelta2- thymocytes. The CDR3 protein is CALGEGFGNWGILPGTDKLIF. DNA of the CDR3: TGTGCTCTTGGGGAAGGTTTTGGGAACTGGGGGATACTACCCGGGACCGATAAACTCATCTTT.